This record covers a single TCR beta chain. Its binding antigen is unknown. This specimen comes from a study of T cells expressing NK-cell markers (dated by TCRdb to the early 2020s). Regarding the complete study: Several donors provided sorted CD3+CD56+NKG2C+, CD3+CD56+NKG2C- and CD3+CD56-NKG2C+ T-cell subsets, whose TCR beta-chain repertoires were profiled. The eight sequenced donors were randomly selected healthy volunteers, three men and five women. Of the eight sequenced donors, seven were found to be HCMV-seropositive and one was found to be HCMV-seronegative. Libraries were sequenced as 2 x 150 bp reads on Illumina HiSeq 2000/2500, MiSeq or NextSeq.

HCMV-specific IgG was detected in serum with a commercial ELISA kit to determine HCMV serostatus. Peripheral blood mononuclear cells were isolated from blood by Ficoll density gradient centrifugation. The study at large found these results: Those dominant clonotypes were again the most abundant among CD3+CD56-NKG2C+ cells in a handful of donors, at about 25-65%. Whether the expanded NKG2C-expressing T cell clones were specific for HCMV antigens was left unclear. In five to seven donors, the dominant CD3+CD56+NKG2C+ clonotypes were found to rank among the top 10 CD8+ clonotypes and to make up roughly 1.0-7.0% of CD8+ T cells.

Sequencing relied on an Illumina HiSeq 2000. 5'RACE template switching, by which a universal primer site and unique molecular identifiers were added, was used to make TCR beta cDNA libraries. Synthesis of cDNA was primed from the TCR beta constant segment and was followed by two consecutive PCR amplification steps. The paper's data handling went like this. MIGEC was used to demultiplex reads and group the reads by UMI, and MiTCR was used to assemble and quantify clonotypes. To exclude erroneous sequences, any TCR cDNA sequence not supported by at least two reads was discarded. The tcR package was used for downstream repertoire analysis, and clonotypes were matched across fractions by CDR3 nucleotide sequence plus V segment. VDJmatch was used to annotate antigen specificity against VDJdb, with one amino acid substitution in CDR3 permitted. The reads, reprocessed by TCRdb, yield one row per CDR3 protein sequence and no DNA. It is TCRdb's table, rather than the study itself, that gives the V and J calls and clone size. The record for this sample contains about 120,000 distinct CDR3 sequences. The ten largest clones add up to around 18% of the sample.

This receptor was identified in a woman between 18 and 69 years old in good health. Sample: blood T cells: a sorted CD56 or NKG2C T cell subset, CD4+ or CD8+ T cells, or bulk PBMC T cells (not recorded which).

The CDR3 reads CASSIGLAFYNEQFF. The rearrangement joined TRBV19 to TRBJ2-1; TCRdb gives TRBD2 as the D gene, but with no DNA this cannot be confirmed. The germline V gene (reference sequence) yields LNHDA for CDR1 and SQIVND for CDR2. The CDR3 sequence holds 15 residues, the cysteine and phenylalanine included. No coding sequence is recorded.